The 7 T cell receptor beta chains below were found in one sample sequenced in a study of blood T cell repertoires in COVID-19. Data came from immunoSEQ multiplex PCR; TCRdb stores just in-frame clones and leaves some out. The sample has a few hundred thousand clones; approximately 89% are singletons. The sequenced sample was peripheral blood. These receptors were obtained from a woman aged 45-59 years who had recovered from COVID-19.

DNA of the CDR3: TGTGCCAGCAGCCGAGGGGGCGCATATGGAAACACCATATATTTT. Its protein is CASSRGGAYGNTIYF. The chain joins TRBV6-5 to TRBJ1-3; 7 bases line up with TRBD1. Trimming removed 6 bases from V and 3 bases from J; junction bases left unmatched: 8. This CDR3 has 15 amino acids. The germline V gene has CDR1 MNHEY and CDR2 SVGAGI.

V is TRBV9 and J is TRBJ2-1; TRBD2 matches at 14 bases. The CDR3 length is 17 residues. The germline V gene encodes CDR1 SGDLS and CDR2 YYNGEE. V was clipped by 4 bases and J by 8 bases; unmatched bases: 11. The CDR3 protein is CASSLGLAGGRWDEQFF. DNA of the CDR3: TGTGCCAGCAGCCTCGGACTAGCGGGAGGACGCTGGGATGAGCAGTTCTTC. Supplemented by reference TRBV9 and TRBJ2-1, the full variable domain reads DSGVTQTPKHLITATGQRVTLRCSPRSGDLSVYWYQQSLDQGLQFLIQYYNGEERAKGNILERFSAQQFPDLHSELNLSSLELGDSALYFCASSLGLAGGRWDEQFFGPGTRLTVL.

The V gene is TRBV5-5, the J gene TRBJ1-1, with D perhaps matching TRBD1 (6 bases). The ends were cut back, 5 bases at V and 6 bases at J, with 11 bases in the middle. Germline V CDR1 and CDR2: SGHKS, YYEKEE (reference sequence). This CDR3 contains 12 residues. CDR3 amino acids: CASSQDSAEAFF. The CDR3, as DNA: TGTGCCAGCAGTCAGGACAGCGCTGAAGCTTTCTTT.

CDR3 in amino acids: CAWSVWSVQNTEAFF. CDR3 bases: TGTGCCTGGAGTGTTTGGAGTGTCCAGAACACTGAAGCTTTCTTT. The chain combines TRBV30 with TRBJ1-1; D is ambiguous. CDR1 and CDR2 from the germline V gene are GTSNPN and SVGIG (reference sequence). This CDR3 has 15 amino acids. The V and J ends lost 0 bases and 1 base respectively, with 12 bases between them.

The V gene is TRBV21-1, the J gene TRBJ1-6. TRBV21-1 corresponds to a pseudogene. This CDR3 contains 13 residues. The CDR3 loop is CASSSGVESPLHF. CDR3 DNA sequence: TGTGCCAGCAGCAGCGGGGTGGAATCACCCCTCCACTTT.

CDR3 nucleotide sequence: TGTGCCAGCAGCTTACAAGGTTCGGGCACTGAAGCTTTCTTT. Encoded protein: CASSLQGSGTEAFF. The chain couples TRBV7-9 to TRBJ1-1; D call uncertain. CDR1 is SEHNR and CDR2 is FQNEAQ in the germline V gene (reference sequence). V was clipped by 2 bases and J by 4 bases, with 11 bases between them. CDR3 length: 14 amino acids.

CDR3 protein: CAWKGTNYGYTF. For the CDR3, the DNA is TGTGCCTGGAAGGGGACTAACTATGGCTACACCTTC. The V and J genes are TRBV30 and TRBJ1-2, with D possibly being TRBD1 (5 bases). This CDR3 contains 12 residues. V dropped 4 bases and J dropped 0 bases, with 6 bases sitting between them. The V gene's germline CDR1 is GTSNPN and CDR2 SVGIG (reference sequence).